These 22 T cell receptor beta chains came from one sample sequenced in a study of blood T cell repertoires in COVID-19. Some clones are missing from TCRdb's copy, which holds only in-frame ones; the method was immunoSEQ multiplex PCR. The sample consists of some 58,000 clones, around 79% of them appearing once. The source material was peripheral blood. These receptors all come from a human donor in a cohort sampled during active COVID-19.

The chain couples TRBV28 to TRBJ2-3; D remains unclear. The CDR3 is made up of 14 amino acids. The V end was cut by 3 bases, the J end by 0 bases, with 7 bases between. Germline V gene lookup returns CDR1 MDHEN and CDR2 SYDVKM. Here the CDR3 DNA reads TGTGCCAGCAGTTTCCTAGGCAGCACAGATACGCAGTATTTT. This sequence encodes CASSFLGSTDTQYF.

The V call is TRBV10-1, the J call TRBJ2-2, with D maybe TRBD1 (5 bases). V shed 4 bases and J shed 6 bases, with 15 bases lying between them. Germline values: CDR1 WNHNN, CDR2 SYGVQD (reference sequence). The CDR3 covers 15 residues. This CDR3 reads CASSGGPDRPGELFF. CDR3 in DNA: TGCGCCAGCAGTGGGGGCCCCGATCGCCCCGGGGAGCTGTTTTTT.

The chain combines TRBV10-3 with TRBJ2-5, with D possibly matching TRBD1 (5 bases). V gave up 8 bases and J gave up 2 bases, with 12 bases separating them. Germline V CDR1 and CDR2: ENHRY, SYGVKD. The CDR3 has 13 amino acids. The CDR3 bases are TGTGCCATCCGAGGTCGACAGCAAGAGACCCAGTACTTC. This sequence encodes CAIRGRQQETQYF.

This clone has just one count. The gene calls are TRBV5-1 and TRBJ2-5; D is perhaps TRBD1 (6 bases). The germline CDR1 and CDR2 sequences are SGHRS and YFSETQ. The ends were cut back, 4 bases at V and 3 bases at J, with 10 bases in the middle. This CDR3 has 13 residues. The CDR3 spells CASSSRTEETQYF. The CDR3 DNA reads TGCGCCAGCAGCAGTCGGACAGAAGAGACCCAGTACTTC.

The chain has TRBV11-3 and TRBJ1-6; 8 bases fit TRBD1. CDR1 is SGHNT and CDR2 is YENEEA in the germline V gene. J gave up 2 bases and V 0 bases, and 9 bases lay outside the gene matches. This CDR3 contains 19 residues. The CDR3 spells CASSLERDRRRPYNSPLHF. As DNA, the CDR3 is TGTGCCAGCAGCTTAGAACGGGACAGGAGACGCCCCTATAATTCACCCCTCCACTTT.

As to this clone: Additional DNA sequences in this sample encode the identical CDR3. The J gene is TRBJ2-7, the V gene TRBV18, with TRBD1 matching over 8 bases. The ends lost 2 bases at V and 1 base at J; junction bases unmatched: 7. The CDR3 length is 16 residues. Germline CDR1 and CDR2: KGHSH and LQKENI. Here the CDR3 DNA reads TGTGCCAGCTCACCATTCGGGACAGGTGGGTCCTACGAGCAGTACTTC. This codes for CASSPFGTGGSYEQYF.

The V call is TRBV3-1 (or the pseudogene TRBV3-2), the J call TRBJ2-3; 8 bases are shared with TRBD2. Germline CDR1 and CDR2: LGHDT and YNNKEL (reference sequence). CDR3 length: 17 residues. V lost 2 bases and J lost 4; bases outside the gene matches: 11. This CDR3 is CASSQRISGKRSDTQYF. CDR3 DNA: TGTGCCAGCAGCCAACGGATTAGCGGGAAGAGGTCAGATACGCAGTATTTT.

The CDR3 loop is CSVEDGQLNTEAFF. Written as DNA, the CDR3 is TGCAGCGTTGAGGACGGACAATTGAACACTGAAGCTTTCTTT. The chain combines TRBV29-1 with TRBJ1-1; tentative D call: TRBD1 (5 bases). Germline CDR1 reads SQVTM; CDR2 reads ANQGSEA. CDR3 size: 14 residues. V lost 3 bases and J 0 bases, leaving 11 bases between the germline ends.

The chain is built from TRBV19 and TRBJ1-2; no reliable D call. The CDR3 is 14 amino acids. Germline V gene data show CDR1 as LNHDA and CDR2 as SQIVND (reference sequence). V was clipped by 3 bases and J by 1 base, with 9 bases between them. This CDR3 reads CASSIFGLNYGYTF. The CDR3 nucleotides read TGTGCCAGTAGTATCTTCGGTCTTAACTATGGCTACACCTTC.

This sequence joins TRBV5-8 and TRBJ2-1; 7 bases are shared with TRBD1. CDR1 and CDR2 (germline): SGHTS, YDEGEE. The V segment lost 4 bases and the J segment 13 bases; nucleotides outside the gene matches: 8. This CDR3 has 12 residues. The CDR3 protein is CASSTRTGTQFF. DNA for the CDR3: TGTGCCAGCAGCACCCGGACAGGTACACAGTTCTTC.

V usage is TRBV3-1 (or the pseudogene TRBV3-2) and J usage is TRBJ2-3; 9 bases align to TRBD2. The CDR3 runs 16 residues. Germline CDR1 is LGHDT and CDR2 is YNNKEL (reference sequence). Germline trimming cut 3 bases from V and 3 bases from J; bases unmatched to any gene: 7. The CDR3 region has the DNA TGTGCCAGCAGCCAGGTCCAGCGGGAGGTAACAGATACGCAGTATTTT. Amino acid sequence: CASSQVQREVTDTQYF.

This clone was recorded once. J is TRBJ1-1 and V is TRBV10-3, with TRBD1 matching over 8 bases. This CDR3 is 14 amino acids long. Germline CDR1 reads ENHRY; CDR2 reads SYGVKD. V lost 8 bases and J lost 5; bases outside the gene matches: 10. In nucleotides, the CDR3 is TGTGCCATCGCTTCCGGGACAGGAGGGACTGAAGCTTTCTTT. This codes for CAIASGTGGTEAFF.

CDR3 nucleotides: TGTGCCAGCAGCACTGCGACGCGGGCGGGCACTGAAGCTTTCTTT. It translates to CASSTATRAGTEAFF. This rearrangement joins TRBV9 to TRBJ1-1; D remains unclear. V was pared by 4 bases and J by 4 bases, with 17 bases between. Germline CDR1 SGDLS, CDR2 YYNGEE. The CDR3 extends over 15 amino acids.

CDR3 sequence reads: CSVEERDRGAKTGYYEQYF. DNA for the CDR3: TGCAGCGTTGAAGAACGCGACAGGGGAGCAAAGACTGGCTACTACGAGCAGTACTTC. The chain links TRBV29-1 to TRBJ2-7; 8 bases fit TRBD1. The CDR3 is made up of 19 amino acids. The ends lost 0 bases at V and 3 bases at J; junction bases unmatched: 19. Germline lookup yields CDR1 SQVTM and CDR2 ANQGSEA.

The chain carries TRBV7-9 and TRBJ1-3; D is unresolved. V lost 0 bases and J 1 base, leaving 10 bases between the germline ends. The CDR3 loop spans 16 amino acids. Germline lookup yields CDR1 SEHNR and CDR2 FQNEAQ (reference sequence). The CDR3: CASSLAGRSSGNTIYF. The CDR3 nucleotides read TGTGCCAGCAGCTTAGCTGGCAGGTCGTCTGGAAACACCATATATTTT.

This CDR3 is CASSSRYGEGNQPQHF. The CDR3 DNA follows: TGTGCCAGTAGTTCCCGTTATGGGGAGGGCAATCAGCCCCAGCATTTT. The chain links TRBV19 to TRBJ1-5; D remains ambiguous. Trimming stripped 5 bases from V and 2 bases from J, with 16 bases between. Germline CDR1 is LNHDA and CDR2 is SQIVND (reference sequence). CDR3 length: 16 residues.

The chain employs TRBV7-2 and TRBJ2-1; D is possibly TRBD1 (6 bases). Germline CDR1 is SGHTA and CDR2 is FQGNSA. This CDR3 has 13 amino acids. V was cut by 3 bases and J by 5 bases, with 8 bases left in between. DNA for the CDR3: TGTGCCAGCAGCTTGGACAGTCACAATGAGCAGTTCTTC. This sequence encodes CASSLDSHNEQFF.

Only one count was recorded for this clone. The V gene is TRBV3-1 (or the pseudogene TRBV3-2), the J gene TRBJ1-1; TRBD1 matches at 8 bases. Looked up from germline, CDR1 is LGHDT and CDR2 is YNNKEL (reference sequence). The CDR3 length is 14 residues. V lost 4 bases to trimming and J lost 5 bases; unmatched junction nucleotides: 6. The CDR3 protein is CASSRSGGATEAFF. CDR3 in DNA: TGTGCCAGCAGCCGGTCAGGGGGCGCGACTGAAGCTTTCTTT.

This clone was seen a few times. The chain joins TRBV7-9 to TRBJ1-6; 10 bases match TRBD1. V trimming: 5 bases; J trimming: 9 bases; junction bases outside the gene matches: 4. This CDR3 region has 14 residues. The V gene's germline CDR1 is SEHNR and CDR2 FQNEAQ (reference sequence). The chain's CDR3 is CASSPDRGLSPLHF. In nucleotides, the CDR3 is TGTGCCAGCAGCCCTGACAGGGGGCTTTCACCCCTCCACTTT.

The chain recombines TRBV6-5 with TRBJ2-7; 10 positions agree with TRBD2. Germline assignment: CDR1 MNHEY and CDR2 SVGAGI. The CDR3 spans 14 residues. The junction had 0 bases not matched to a gene; V was cut back by 4 bases and J by 0 bases. This CDR3 is CASSSSGGSYEQYF. CDR3 DNA sequence: TGTGCCAGCAGTTCTAGCGGGGGCTCCTACGAGCAGTACTTC.

The V gene is TRBV2, the J gene TRBJ1-3; D is unresolved. The V end lost 8 bases, the J end lost 4 bases, and 18 bases lay between the germline ends. The CDR3 spans 15 residues. The germline V gene has CDR1 SNHLY and CDR2 FYNNEI. The CDR3 bases are TGTGCCAGCCGGGAACAAGGGAACTCCGGAAACACCATATATTTT. This encodes CASREQGNSGNTIYF.

The genes are TRBV6-2 or TRBV6-3 and TRBJ2-1; a weak D match, TRBD2 (6 bases). The CDR3 sequence is 16 residues long. The V gene lost 1 base and the J gene lost 6 bases, with 16 bases spanning the gap. Germline V CDR1 and CDR2: MNHEY, SVGEGT. The CDR3 coding sequence is TGTGCCAGCAGTTACTTTTTGCGGGAAGGGGCCAATGAGCAGTTCTTC. This translates into CASSYFLREGANEQFF.